This T cell receptor beta chain was profiled in a study of T cell changes during pregnancy in multiple sclerosis. This table comes from immunoSEQ multiplex PCR, and its TCRdb copy is limited to in-frame clones, with some not included. In the table there are tens of thousands of clones, 90% of which are singletons. The CDR3 contains 16 residues. The germline V gene encodes CDR1 SGHDT and CDR2 YYEEEE. V lost 3 bases to trimming and J lost 3 bases; unmatched junction nucleotides: 5. The chain has TRBV5-6 and TRBJ2-1, with 11 nucleotides matching TRBD2. Specimen: peripheral blood, collected after pregnancy. This TCR was sampled from a female donor in good health, enrolled as a control in a pregnancy study. This chain's CDR3 is CASSSPGTSGYNEQFF. The CDR3 DNA reads TGTGCCAGCAGCTCTCCCGGGACTAGCGGCTACAATGAGCAGTTCTTC.